Here is one T cell receptor beta chain with its context. These data originate in a study of OX40 agonist ivuxolimab in advanced cancers. Turning to the study itself: Ivuxolimab was delivered to patients intravenously every 2 weeks at doses spanning 0.01 to 10 mg/kg. Previous treatment with anti-PD-1, anti-PD-L1 or anti-CTLA-4 therapy was allowed; about 37% had received some. Partial responses were achieved by three patients: one hepatocellular carcinoma, two cutaneous melanoma.

The CDR3 covers 15 residues. The germline gives CDR1 MNHEY, CDR2 SMNVEV (reference sequence). V was clipped by 3 bases and J by 1 base, with 13 bases between them. Libraries were prepared by immunoSEQ multiplex PCR; TCRdb keeps only in-frame clonotypes and omits some of them. The table has some 72,000 clones, under 90% seen once. The genes are TRBV27 and TRBJ2-7; D might be TRBD1 (6 bases). The sequence was collected from an adult with an advanced solid tumor such as melanoma, head and neck, liver or kidney cancer. The material was CD4+ or CD8+ T cells sorted from blood, obtained in a trial of the OX40 agonist ivuxolimab. CDR3 amino acids: CASSFSRGTSYEQYF. The CDR3 DNA is TGTGCCAGCAGTTTTTCGAGAGGGACATCCTACGAGCAGTACTTC.